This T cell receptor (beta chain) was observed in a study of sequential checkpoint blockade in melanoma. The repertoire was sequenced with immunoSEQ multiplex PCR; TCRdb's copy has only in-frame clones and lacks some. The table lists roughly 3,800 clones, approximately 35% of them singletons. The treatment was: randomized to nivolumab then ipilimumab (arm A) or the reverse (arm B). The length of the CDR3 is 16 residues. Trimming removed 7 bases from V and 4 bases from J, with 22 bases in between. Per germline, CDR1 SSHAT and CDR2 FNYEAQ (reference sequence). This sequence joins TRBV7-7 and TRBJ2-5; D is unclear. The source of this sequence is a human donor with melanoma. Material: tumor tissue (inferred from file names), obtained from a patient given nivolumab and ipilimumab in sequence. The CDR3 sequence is CASTASGGPRGETQYF. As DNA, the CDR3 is TGTGCCAGCACCGCCTCCGGTGGGCCCCGAGGAGAGACCCAGTACTTC.